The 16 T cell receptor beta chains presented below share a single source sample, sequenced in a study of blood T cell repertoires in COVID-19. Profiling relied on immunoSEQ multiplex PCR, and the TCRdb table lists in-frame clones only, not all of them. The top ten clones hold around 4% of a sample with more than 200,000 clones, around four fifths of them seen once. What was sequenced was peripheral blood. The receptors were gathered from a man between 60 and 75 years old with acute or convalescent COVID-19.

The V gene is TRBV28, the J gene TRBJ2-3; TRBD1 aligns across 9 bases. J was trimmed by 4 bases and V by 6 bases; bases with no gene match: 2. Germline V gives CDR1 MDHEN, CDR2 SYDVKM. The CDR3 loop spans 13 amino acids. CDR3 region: CASRGQGPDTQYF. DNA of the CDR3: TGTGCCAGCAGGGGACAGGGCCCAGATACGCAGTATTTT.

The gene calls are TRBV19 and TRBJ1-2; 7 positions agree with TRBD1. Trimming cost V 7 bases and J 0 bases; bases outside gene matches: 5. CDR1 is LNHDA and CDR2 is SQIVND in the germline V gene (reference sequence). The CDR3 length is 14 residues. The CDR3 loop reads CASTRDRTNYGYTF. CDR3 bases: TGTGCCAGTACCCGGGACAGAACTAACTATGGCTACACCTTC.

The chain's CDR3 is CASVAGAGDTEAFF. For the CDR3, the DNA is TGTGCCAGCGTGGCAGGGGCGGGGGACACTGAAGCTTTCTTT. The chain links TRBV6-5 to TRBJ1-1; weak D call: TRBD1 (6 bases). CDR3 length equals 14 residues. V was clipped by 8 bases and J by 3 bases, with 16 bases between them. Germline assignment: CDR1 MNHEY and CDR2 SVGAGI.

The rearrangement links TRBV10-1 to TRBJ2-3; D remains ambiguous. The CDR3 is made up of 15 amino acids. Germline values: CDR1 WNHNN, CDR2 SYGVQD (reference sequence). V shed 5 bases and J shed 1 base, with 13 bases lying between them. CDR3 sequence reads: CASSQRLGGTDTQYF. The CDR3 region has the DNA TGCGCCAGCAGTCAGAGGCTAGGAGGCACAGATACGCAGTATTTT.

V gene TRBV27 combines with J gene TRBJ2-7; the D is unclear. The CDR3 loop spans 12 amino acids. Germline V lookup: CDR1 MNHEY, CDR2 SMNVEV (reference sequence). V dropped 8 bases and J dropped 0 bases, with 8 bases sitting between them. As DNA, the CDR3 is TGTGCCAGCGCGGCGTACTCCTACGAGCAGTACTTC. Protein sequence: CASAAYSYEQYF.

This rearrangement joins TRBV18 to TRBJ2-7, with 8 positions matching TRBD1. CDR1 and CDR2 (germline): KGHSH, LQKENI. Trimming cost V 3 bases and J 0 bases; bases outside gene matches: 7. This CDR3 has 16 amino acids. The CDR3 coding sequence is TGTGCCAGCTCACCTTCCGGACAGGGAAGCTCCTACGAGCAGTACTTC. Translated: CASSPSGQGSSYEQYF. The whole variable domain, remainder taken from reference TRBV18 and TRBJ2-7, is NAGVMQNPRHLVRRRGQEARLRCSPMKGHSHVYWYRQLPEEGLKFMVYLQKENIIDESGMPKERFSAEFPKEGPSILRIQQVVRGDSAAYFCASSPSGQGSSYEQYFGPGTRLTVT.

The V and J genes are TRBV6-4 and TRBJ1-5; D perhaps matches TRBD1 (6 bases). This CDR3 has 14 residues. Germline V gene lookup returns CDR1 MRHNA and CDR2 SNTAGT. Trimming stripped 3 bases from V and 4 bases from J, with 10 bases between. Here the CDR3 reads CASSEQGGNQPQHF. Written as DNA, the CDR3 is TGTGCCAGCAGTGAACAAGGGGGAAATCAGCCCCAGCATTTT.

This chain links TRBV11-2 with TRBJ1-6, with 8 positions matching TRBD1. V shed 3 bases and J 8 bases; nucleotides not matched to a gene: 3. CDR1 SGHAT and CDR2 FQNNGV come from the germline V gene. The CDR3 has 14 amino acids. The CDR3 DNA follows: TGTGCCAGCAGCTTCAGACAGGGGTATTCACCCCTCCACTTT. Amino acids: CASSFRQGYSPLHF. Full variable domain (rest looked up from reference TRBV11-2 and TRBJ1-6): EAGVAQSPRYKIIEKRQSVAFWCNPISGHATLYWYQQILGQGPKLLIQFQNNGVVDDSQLPKDRFSAERLKGVDSTLKIQPAKLEDSAVYLCASSFRQGYSPLHFGNGTRLTVT.

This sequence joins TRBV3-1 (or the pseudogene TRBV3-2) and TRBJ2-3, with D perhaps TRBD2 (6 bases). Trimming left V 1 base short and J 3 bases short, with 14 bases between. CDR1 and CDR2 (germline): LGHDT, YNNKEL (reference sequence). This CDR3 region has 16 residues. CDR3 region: CASSQVAGLVTDTQYF. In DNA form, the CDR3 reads TGTGCCAGCAGCCAAGTTGCGGGGTTGGTTACAGATACGCAGTATTTT.

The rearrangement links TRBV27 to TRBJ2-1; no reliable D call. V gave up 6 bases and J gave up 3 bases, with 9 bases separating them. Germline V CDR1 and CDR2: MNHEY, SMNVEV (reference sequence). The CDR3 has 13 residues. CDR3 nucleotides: TGTGCCAGCAGACTACTTAGCTACAATGAGCAGTTCTTC. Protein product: CASRLLSYNEQFF.

CDR3 region: CASSQDRGNSPLHF. As DNA, the CDR3 is TGCGCCAGCAGCCAAGACAGGGGCAATTCACCCCTCCACTTT. The chain carries TRBV4-3 and TRBJ1-6, with a tentative D call TRBD1 (6 bases). The V end was cut by 0 bases, the J end by 7 bases, with 7 bases between. Germline V gives CDR1 LGHNA, CDR2 YSLEER. There are 14 residues in the CDR3.

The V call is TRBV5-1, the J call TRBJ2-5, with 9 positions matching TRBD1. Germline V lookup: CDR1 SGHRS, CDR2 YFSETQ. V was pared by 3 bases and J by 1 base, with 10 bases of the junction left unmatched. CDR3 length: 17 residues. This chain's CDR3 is CASSSGTRTGAQETQYF. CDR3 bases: TGCGCCAGCAGCTCGGGGACACGGACAGGGGCCCAAGAGACCCAGTACTTC.

The CDR3 loop reads CASSLTQNSPLHF. CDR3 sequence (DNA): TGTGCCAGCAGCTTAACCCAAAATTCACCCCTCCACTTT. The chain carries TRBV7-3 and TRBJ1-6; the D is unclear. The V gene lost 0 bases and the J gene lost 7 bases, with 4 bases spanning the gap. CDR1 is SGHTA and CDR2 is FQGTGA in the germline V gene. CDR3 length equals 13 residues. The entire variable domain, with the rest obtained from reference TRBV7-3 and TRBJ1-6, is as follows: GAGVSQTPSNKVTEKGKYVELRCDPISGHTALYWYRQSLGQGPEFLIYFQGTGAADDSGLPNDRFFAVRPEGSVSTLKIQRTERGDSAVYLCASSLTQNSPLHFGNGTRLTVT.

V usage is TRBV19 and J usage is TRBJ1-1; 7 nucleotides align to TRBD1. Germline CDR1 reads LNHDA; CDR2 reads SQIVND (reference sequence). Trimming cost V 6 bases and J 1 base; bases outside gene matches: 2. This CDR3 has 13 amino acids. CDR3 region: CASSHRGNTEAFF. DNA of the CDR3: TGTGCCAGTAGCCACAGGGGGAACACTGAAGCTTTCTTT.

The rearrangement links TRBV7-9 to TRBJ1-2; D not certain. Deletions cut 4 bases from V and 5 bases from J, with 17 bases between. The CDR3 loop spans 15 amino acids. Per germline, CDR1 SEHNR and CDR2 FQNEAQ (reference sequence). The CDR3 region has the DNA TGTGCCAGCAGCTACATACCAACGTCGGGGTATGGCTACACCTTC. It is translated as CASSYIPTSGYGYTF.

DNA of the CDR3: TGTGCCAGCAGAACACAGATCTATGGCTACACCTTC. Amino acids: CASRTQIYGYTF. This chain links TRBV6-5 with TRBJ1-2; unclear D gene. CDR3 length: 12 amino acids. CDR1 and CDR2 from the germline V gene are MNHEY and SVGAGI. Trimming stripped 6 bases from V and 4 bases from J, with 9 bases between.